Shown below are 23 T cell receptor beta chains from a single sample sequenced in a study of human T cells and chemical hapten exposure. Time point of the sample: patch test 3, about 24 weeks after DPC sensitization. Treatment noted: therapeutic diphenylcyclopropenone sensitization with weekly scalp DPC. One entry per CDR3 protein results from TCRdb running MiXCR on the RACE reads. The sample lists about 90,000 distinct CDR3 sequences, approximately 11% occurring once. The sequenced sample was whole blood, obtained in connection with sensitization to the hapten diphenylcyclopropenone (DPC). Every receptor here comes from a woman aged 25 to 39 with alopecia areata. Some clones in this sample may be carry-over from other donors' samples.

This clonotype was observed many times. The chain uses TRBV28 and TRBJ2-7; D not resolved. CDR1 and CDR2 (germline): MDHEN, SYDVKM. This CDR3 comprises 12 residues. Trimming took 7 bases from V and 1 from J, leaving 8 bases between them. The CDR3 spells CASTARSYEQYF. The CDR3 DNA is TGTGCCAGCACCGCCAGGTCCTACGAGCAGTACTTC. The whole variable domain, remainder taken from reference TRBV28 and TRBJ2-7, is DVKVTQSSRYLVKRTGEKVFLECVQDMDHENMFWYRQDPGLGLRLIYFSYDVKMKEKGDIPEGYSVSREKKERFSLILESASTNQTSMYLCASTARSYEQYFGPGTRLTVT.

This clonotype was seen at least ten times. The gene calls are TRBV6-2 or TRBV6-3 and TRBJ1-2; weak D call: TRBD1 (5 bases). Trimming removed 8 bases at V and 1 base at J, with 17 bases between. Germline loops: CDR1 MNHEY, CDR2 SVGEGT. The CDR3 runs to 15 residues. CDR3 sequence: CASVRGPQLNYGYTF. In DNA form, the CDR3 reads TGTGCCAGCGTTCGGGGCCCACAGCTTAACTATGGCTACACCTTC.

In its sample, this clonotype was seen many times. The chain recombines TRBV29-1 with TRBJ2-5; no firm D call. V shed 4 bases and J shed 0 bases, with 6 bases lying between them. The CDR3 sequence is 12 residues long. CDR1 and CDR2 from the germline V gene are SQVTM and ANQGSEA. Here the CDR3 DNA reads TGCAGCGTTGGCTTGAACCAAGAGACCCAGTACTTC. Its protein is CSVGLNQETQYF.

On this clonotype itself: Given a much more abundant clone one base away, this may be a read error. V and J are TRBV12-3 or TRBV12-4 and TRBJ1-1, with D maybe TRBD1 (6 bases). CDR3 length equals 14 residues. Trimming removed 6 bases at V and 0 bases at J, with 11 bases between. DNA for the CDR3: TGTGCCAGCAGCCCGGACAGCATGAACACTGAAGCTTTCTTT. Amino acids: CASSPDSMNTEAFF.

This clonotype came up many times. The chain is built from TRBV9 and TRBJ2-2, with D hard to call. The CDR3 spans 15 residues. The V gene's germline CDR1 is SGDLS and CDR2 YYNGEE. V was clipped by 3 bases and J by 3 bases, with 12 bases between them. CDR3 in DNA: TGTGCCAGCAGCGCCCAGCCGGACCACACCGGGGAGCTGTTTTTT. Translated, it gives CASSAQPDHTGELFF.

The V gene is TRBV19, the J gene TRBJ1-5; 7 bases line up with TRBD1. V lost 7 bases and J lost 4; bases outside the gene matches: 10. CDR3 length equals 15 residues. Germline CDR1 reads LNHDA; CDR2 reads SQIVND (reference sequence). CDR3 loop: CASTDGQVSNQPQHF. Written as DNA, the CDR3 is TGTGCCAGTACCGACGGACAGGTCTCGAATCAGCCCCAGCATTTT.

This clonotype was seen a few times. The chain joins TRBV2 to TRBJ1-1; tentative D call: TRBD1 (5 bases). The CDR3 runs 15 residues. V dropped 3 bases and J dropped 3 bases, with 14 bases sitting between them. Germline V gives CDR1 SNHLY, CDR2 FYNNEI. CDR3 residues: CASSDRGTAYTEAFF. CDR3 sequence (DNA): TGTGCCAGCAGTGACCGGGGCACAGCCTACACTGAAGCTTTCTTT.

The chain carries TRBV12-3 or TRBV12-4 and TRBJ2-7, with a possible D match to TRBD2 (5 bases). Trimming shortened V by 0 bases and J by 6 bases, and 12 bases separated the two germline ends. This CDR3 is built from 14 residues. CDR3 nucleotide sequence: TGTGCCAGCAGTTTAGCCGTACTAGGTTTCGAGCAGTACTTC. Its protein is CASSLAVLGFEQYF.

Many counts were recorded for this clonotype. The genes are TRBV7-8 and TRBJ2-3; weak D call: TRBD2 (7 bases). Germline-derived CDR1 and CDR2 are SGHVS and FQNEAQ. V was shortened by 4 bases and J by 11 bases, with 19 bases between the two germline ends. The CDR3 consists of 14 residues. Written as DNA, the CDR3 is TGTGCCAGCAGCTGGGGCCGGGGGGCTAGCTTGCAGTATTTT. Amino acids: CASSWGRGASLQYF.

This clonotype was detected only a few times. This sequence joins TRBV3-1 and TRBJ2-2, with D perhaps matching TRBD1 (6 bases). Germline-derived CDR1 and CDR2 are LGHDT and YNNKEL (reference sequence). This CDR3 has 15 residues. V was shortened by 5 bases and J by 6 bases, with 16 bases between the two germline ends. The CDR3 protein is CASSSTGIRAGELFF. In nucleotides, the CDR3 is TGTGCCAGCAGCTCTACAGGGATTCGGGCCGGGGAGCTGTTTTTT. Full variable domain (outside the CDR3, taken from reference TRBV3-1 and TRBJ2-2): DTAVSQTPKYLVTQMGNDKSIKCEQNLGHDTMYWYKQDSKKFLKIMFSYNNKELIINETVPNRFSPKSPDKAHLNLHINSLELGDSAVYFCASSSTGIRAGELFFGEGSRLTVL.

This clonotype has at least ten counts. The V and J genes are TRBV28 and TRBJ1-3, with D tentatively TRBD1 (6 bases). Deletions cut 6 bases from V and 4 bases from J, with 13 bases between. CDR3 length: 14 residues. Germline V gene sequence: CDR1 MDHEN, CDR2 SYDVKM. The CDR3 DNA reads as TGTGCCAGCAGGGTTACAGGGACGGGAAACACCATATATTTT. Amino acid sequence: CASRVTGTGNTIYF. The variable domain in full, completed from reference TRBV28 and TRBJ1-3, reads DVKVTQSSRYLVKRTGEKVFLECVQDMDHENMFWYRQDPGLGLRLIYFSYDVKMKEKGDIPEGYSVSREKKERFSLILESASTNQTSMYLCASRVTGTGNTIYFGEGSWLTVV.

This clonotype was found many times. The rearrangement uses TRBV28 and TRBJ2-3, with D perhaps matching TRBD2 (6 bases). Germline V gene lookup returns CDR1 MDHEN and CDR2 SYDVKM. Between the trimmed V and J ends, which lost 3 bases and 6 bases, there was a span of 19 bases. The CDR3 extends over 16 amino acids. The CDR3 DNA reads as TGTGCCAGCAGTTTCCCCCCCACGCGGGATTTGGATACGCAGTATTTT. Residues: CASSFPPTRDLDTQYF.

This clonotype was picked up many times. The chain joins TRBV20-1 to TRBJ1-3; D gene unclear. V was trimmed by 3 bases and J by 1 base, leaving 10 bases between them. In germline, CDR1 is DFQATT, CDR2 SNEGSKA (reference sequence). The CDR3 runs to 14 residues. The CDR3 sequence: CSASSDRSGNTIYF. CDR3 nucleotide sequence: TGCAGTGCTAGTTCGGATCGGTCTGGAAACACCATATATTTT.

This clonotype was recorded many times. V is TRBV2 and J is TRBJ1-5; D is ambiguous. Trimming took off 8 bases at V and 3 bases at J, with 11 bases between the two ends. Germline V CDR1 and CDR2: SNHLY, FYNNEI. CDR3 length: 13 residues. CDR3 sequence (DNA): TGTGCCAGCGCTCGGGGTAACAATCAGCCCCAGCATTTT. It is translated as CASARGNNQPQHF.

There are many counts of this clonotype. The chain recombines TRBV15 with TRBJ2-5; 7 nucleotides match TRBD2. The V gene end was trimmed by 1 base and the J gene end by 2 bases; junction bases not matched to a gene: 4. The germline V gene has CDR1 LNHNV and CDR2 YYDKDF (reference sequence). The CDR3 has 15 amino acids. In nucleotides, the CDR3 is TGTGCCACCAGCAGAGTGGGACTATTACAAGAGACCCAGTACTTC. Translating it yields CATSRVGLLQETQYF.

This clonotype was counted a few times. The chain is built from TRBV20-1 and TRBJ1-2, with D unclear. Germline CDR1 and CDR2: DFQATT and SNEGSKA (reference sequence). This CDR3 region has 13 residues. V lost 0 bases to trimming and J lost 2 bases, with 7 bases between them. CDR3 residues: CSARDTGNYGYTF. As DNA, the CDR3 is TGCAGTGCTAGAGATACGGGGAACTATGGCTACACCTTC.

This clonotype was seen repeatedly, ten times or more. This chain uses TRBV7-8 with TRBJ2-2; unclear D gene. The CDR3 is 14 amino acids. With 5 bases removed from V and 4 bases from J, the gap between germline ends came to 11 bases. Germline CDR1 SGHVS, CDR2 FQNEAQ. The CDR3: CASSPLPGTGELFF. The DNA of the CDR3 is TGTGCCAGCAGCCCCCTCCCGGGCACCGGGGAGCTGTTTTTT.

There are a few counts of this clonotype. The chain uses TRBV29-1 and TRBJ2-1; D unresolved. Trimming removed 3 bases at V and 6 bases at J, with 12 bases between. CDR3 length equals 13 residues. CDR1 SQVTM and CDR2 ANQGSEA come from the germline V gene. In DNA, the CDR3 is TGCAGCGTTGACCTTCTCAAGAGCAATGAGCAGTTCTTC. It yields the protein CSVDLLKSNEQFF.

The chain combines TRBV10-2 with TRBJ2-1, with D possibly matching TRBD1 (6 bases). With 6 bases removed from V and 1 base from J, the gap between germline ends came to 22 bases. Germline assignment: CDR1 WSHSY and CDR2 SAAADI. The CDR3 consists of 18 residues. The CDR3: CASSEGQLHVGSYNEQFF. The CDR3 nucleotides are TGCGCCAGCAGCGAAGGACAGCTCCACGTGGGATCCTACAATGAGCAGTTCTTC.

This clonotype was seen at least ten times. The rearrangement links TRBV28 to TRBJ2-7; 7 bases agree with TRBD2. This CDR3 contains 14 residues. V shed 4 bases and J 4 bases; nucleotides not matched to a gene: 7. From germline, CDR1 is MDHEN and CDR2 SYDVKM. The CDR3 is CASSSGTTKYEQYF. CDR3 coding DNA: TGTGCCAGCAGTTCTGGGACTACCAAATACGAGCAGTACTTC.

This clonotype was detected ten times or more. CDR3 protein: CASSHKAGGNIQYF. DNA for the CDR3: TGTGCCAGTAGCCATAAAGCGGGGGGGAACATTCAGTACTTC. The chain couples TRBV19 to TRBJ2-4; the match to TRBD2 covers 10 bases. The trim removed 6 bases at V and 7 bases at J, leaving 6 bases unmatched. The CDR3 sequence is 14 residues long. Germline V gives CDR1 LNHDA, CDR2 SQIVND (reference sequence).

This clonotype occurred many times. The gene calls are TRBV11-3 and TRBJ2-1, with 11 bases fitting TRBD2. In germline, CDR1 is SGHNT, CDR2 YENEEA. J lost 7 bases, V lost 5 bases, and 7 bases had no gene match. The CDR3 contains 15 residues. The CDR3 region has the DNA TGTGCCAGCAGCCCACTAGCGGGAGCTCAGAATGAGCAGTTCTTC. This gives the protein CASSPLAGAQNEQFF.

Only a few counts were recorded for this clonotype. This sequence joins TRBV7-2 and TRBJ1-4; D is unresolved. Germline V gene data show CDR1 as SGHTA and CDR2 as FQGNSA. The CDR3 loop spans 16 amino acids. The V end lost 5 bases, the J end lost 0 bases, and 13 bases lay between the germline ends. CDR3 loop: CASSAKPTATNEKLFF. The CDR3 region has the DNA TGTGCCAGCAGCGCTAAGCCGACGGCAACTAATGAAAAACTGTTTTTT.